What follows is one TCR beta chain and its context. Its antigen is unidentified. The CDR3 contains 15 residues. This entry belongs to a study of CXCR3-negative and CXCR3-positive naive CD8 T cells. Overall study results and limits: Both naive subsets, CXCR3-negative and CXCR3-positive, displayed similar TRBV-TRBJ usage, unlike memory cells.

The TRB libraries of cDNA were built by UMI-labeled 5' RACE. TCRdb reprocessed the 5' RACE reads and stores each CDR3 protein as one record, lacking DNA. This specimen shows about 56,000 distinct CDR3 sequences; the ten leading clones hold 20% to 25%. Sorting yielded triplicates of 300,000 to 350,000 cells for each CD8+ T cell subset. Material for sequencing was memory CD8+ T cells from blood. The chain is built from TRBV21-1 and TRBJ2-2. TRBV21-1 counts as a pseudogene. This TCR derives from a human donor in good health. Some clones in this sample may be carry-over from other donors' samples. This CDR3 is CASSTSFFRGGELFF.